Following are 18 T cell receptor beta chains from one sample sequenced in a study of OX40 agonist ivuxolimab in advanced cancers. Assay: immunoSEQ multiplex PCR; the TCRdb copy retains only in-frame clones and omits some. The sample gives some 150,000 clones, just over 90% of which show up once; under 1.3% is in the top ten. The input for sequencing was CD4+ or CD8+ T cells sorted from blood, taken in a trial of the OX40 agonist ivuxolimab. The receptors were gathered from an adult with an advanced solid tumor such as melanoma, head and neck, liver or kidney cancer.

The gene calls are TRBV11-2 and TRBJ2-7; 10 bases are a match to TRBD2. This CDR3 has 14 amino acids. CDR1 and CDR2 from the germline V gene are SGHAT and FQNNGV. Losses at the gene ends were 5 bases for V and 3 bases for J; bases not matched to a gene: 4. As DNA, the CDR3 is TGTGCCAGCAGCCCACCTAGCGGGAGCTACGAGCAGTACTTC. Translated, it gives CASSPPSGSYEQYF. The full variable domain, completed using reference TRBV11-2 and TRBJ2-7, is EAGVAQSPRYKIIEKRQSVAFWCNPISGHATLYWYQQILGQGPKLLIQFQNNGVVDDSQLPKDRFSAERLKGVDSTLKIQPAKLEDSAVYLCASSPPSGSYEQYFGPGTRLTVT.

The chain links TRBV7-7 to TRBJ2-5, with 10 bases identical to TRBD2. With V trimmed by 2 bases and J by 1 base, 7 bases remained unmatched. This CDR3 contains 17 residues. CDR1 and CDR2 (germline): SSHAT, FNYEAQ (reference sequence). The CDR3 region has the DNA TGTGCCAGCAGCTTATTCGTAGCGGGGGGAGGCCAAGAGACCCAGTACTTC. Its protein product is CASSLFVAGGGQETQYF.

The chain joins TRBV27 to TRBJ2-7; 11 bases are a match to TRBD2. Trimming cost V 3 bases and J 2 bases; bases outside gene matches: 3. CDR1 is MNHEY, CDR2 SMNVEV, per germline (reference sequence). The CDR3 is 15 residues long. CDR3 nucleotides: TGTGCCAGCAGTTTCTTAGCGGGAGGGACCTACGAGCAGTACTTC. This encodes CASSFLAGGTYEQYF.

This clone was recorded a few times. Here the CDR3 reads CSVTGALTEAFF. As DNA, the CDR3 is TGCAGCGTGACAGGGGCCCTCACTGAAGCTTTCTTT. The chain has TRBV29-1 and TRBJ1-1; 8 bases fit TRBD1. The V gene end was trimmed by 6 bases and the J gene end by 4 bases; junction bases not matched to a gene: 4. Germline-derived CDR1 and CDR2 are SQVTM and ANQGSEA. The CDR3 sequence is 12 residues long.

The chain uses TRBV4-3 and TRBJ1-6, with TRBD1 matching over 8 bases. CDR3 size: 16 residues. The V and J ends lost 6 bases and 4 bases, in that order; junction bases with no gene match: 8. Germline loops: CDR1 LGHNA, CDR2 YSLEER. CDR3 protein: CASSPLDRGYNSPLHF. CDR3 sequence (DNA): TGCGCCAGCAGTCCCCTCGACAGGGGTTATAATTCACCCCTCCACTTT.

V and J are TRBV10-3 and TRBJ1-6; 7 positions agree with TRBD1. CDR3 length equals 17 residues. Germline lookup yields CDR1 ENHRY and CDR2 SYGVKD. The junction had 8 bases not matched to a gene; V was cut back by 2 bases and J by 4 bases. The chain's CDR3 is CAISESQGGPYNSPLHF. The CDR3 DNA is TGTGCCATCAGTGAGAGCCAGGGGGGCCCTTATAATTCACCCCTCCACTTT.

V usage is TRBV6-5 and J usage is TRBJ2-5; D is perhaps TRBD1 (6 bases). Germline CDR1 is MNHEY and CDR2 is SVGAGI. This CDR3 has 11 residues. V was clipped by 10 bases and J by 5 bases, with 11 bases between them. The CDR3 protein is CATGTGETQYF. In nucleotides, the CDR3 is TGTGCCACAGGAACAGGGGAGACCCAGTACTTC.

V gene TRBV5-6 combines with J gene TRBJ2-7; 12 positions agree with TRBD2. The CDR3 is 15 residues long. V dropped 3 bases and J dropped 4; count of bases not matched to a gene: 5. Germline V gene data show CDR1 as SGHDT and CDR2 as YYEEEE. The CDR3 sequence is CASSSLTSGRYEQYF. CDR3 bases: TGTGCCAGCAGCTCGCTGACTAGCGGGAGATACGAGCAGTACTTC.

The gene calls are TRBV7-2 and TRBJ1-4; 9 bases are a match to TRBD1. The germline CDR1 and CDR2 sequences are SGHTA and FQGNSA. This CDR3 contains 14 residues. Trimming removed 5 bases from V and 8 bases from J; junction bases left unmatched: 6. The CDR3 region has the DNA TGTGCCAGCAGCCAAAGACAGGGGGGCGAAAAACTGTTTTTT. It encodes CASSQRQGGEKLFF.

The J gene is TRBJ2-2, the V gene TRBV6-5, with 10 bases lining up with TRBD2. Losses at the gene ends were 4 bases for V and 1 base for J; bases not matched to a gene: 3. Germline CDR1 is MNHEY and CDR2 is SVGAGI. The CDR3 sequence is 16 residues long. CDR3 in DNA: TGTGCCAGCAGTTCCCTAGCGGGGGTGAACACCGGGGAGCTGTTTTTT. Translation: CASSSLAGVNTGELFF.

This rearrangement joins TRBV9 to TRBJ1-1; D uncertain. Germline assignment: CDR1 SGDLS and CDR2 YYNGEE. The CDR3 sequence is 17 residues long. Trimming stripped 2 bases from V and 0 bases from J, with 17 bases between. CDR3 in DNA: TGTGCCAGCAGCGTTGGACTAAACTCCCGCATGAACACTGAAGCTTTCTTT. This codes for CASSVGLNSRMNTEAFF.

V gene TRBV7-6 combines with J gene TRBJ2-3, with 8 bases identical to TRBD2. After removal of 8 bases from V and 5 bases from J, the junction contained 9 bases not matched to a gene. The CDR3 loop spans 14 amino acids. CDR1 is SGHVS, CDR2 FNYEAQ, per germline. CDR3 protein: CASSSKRELDTQYF. CDR3 DNA: TGTGCCAGCTCCTCTAAGCGGGAGTTAGATACGCAGTATTTT.

V gene TRBV12-5 combines with J gene TRBJ1-6; D is ambiguous. CDR1 is LGHNT and CDR2 is FRNRAP in the germline V gene. The CDR3 totals 13 residues. The V end was cut by 3 bases, the J end by 10 bases, with 10 bases between. CDR3 region: CASGLEGNSPLHF. CDR3 bases: TGTGCTAGTGGTTTAGAAGGGAACTCACCCCTCCACTTT.

The chain has TRBV6-6 and TRBJ1-1; no clear D. V lost 2 bases and J lost 5, with 9 bases in between. CDR3 size: 13 residues. Per germline, CDR1 MNHNY and CDR2 SVGAGI (reference sequence). CDR3: CASSYSGETEAFF. The DNA for the CDR3 is TGTGCCAGCAGTTACAGCGGGGAAACTGAAGCTTTCTTT.

The rearrangement joins TRBV7-2 to TRBJ2-1, with 9 bases matching TRBD1. The CDR3 consists of 19 residues. J gave up 6 bases and V 5 bases, and 20 bases lay outside the gene matches. Per the germline V gene, CDR1 is SGHTA and CDR2 is FQGNSA. CDR3 in DNA: TGTGCCAGCAGCGTAAGGACAGGGGAGATTGGTACCAGGTCCAATGAGCAGTTCTTC. It codes for CASSVRTGEIGTRSNEQFF.

The V and J genes are TRBV27 and TRBJ1-1; D remains unclear. V was cut by 0 bases and J by 2 bases, with 10 bases left in between. Looked up from germline, CDR1 is MNHEY and CDR2 is SMNVEV (reference sequence). This CDR3 comprises 15 residues. The CDR3 region is CASSLSWQLNTEAFF. Here the CDR3 DNA reads TGTGCCAGCAGTTTATCCTGGCAGCTAAACACTGAAGCTTTCTTT.

This chain connects TRBV7-9 to TRBJ2-4; D remains ambiguous. CDR3 length: 11 amino acids. Germline assignment: CDR1 SEHNR and CDR2 FQNEAQ (reference sequence). V was trimmed by 5 bases and J by 2 bases, leaving 1 base between them. CDR3 nucleotide sequence: TGTGCCAGCAGCCCCAAAAACATTCAGTACTTC. This sequence encodes CASSPKNIQYF.

The CDR3 DNA follows: TGTGCCAGCACCATACTACTAGCGGGGGGGCTGGATACGCAGTATTTT. It yields the protein CASTILLAGGLDTQYF. V and J are TRBV7-2 and TRBJ2-3; 13 bases align to TRBD2. From germline, CDR1 is SGHTA and CDR2 FQGNSA. The CDR3 has 16 amino acids. Unmatched junction bases numbered 10, after V lost 7 bases and J lost 6 bases. Looking up the rest from reference TRBV7-2 and TRBJ2-3 gives the full variable domain: GAGVSQSPSNKVTEKGKDVELRCDPISGHTALYWYRQSLGQGLEFLIYFQGNSAPDKSGLPSDRFSAERTGGSVSTLTIQRTQQEDSAVYLCASTILLAGGLDTQYFGPGTRLTVL.